Below, 32 T cell receptor beta chains from the same sample are listed, as sequenced in a study of OX40 agonist ivuxolimab in advanced cancers. The repertoire was sequenced with immunoSEQ multiplex PCR; TCRdb's copy has only in-frame clones and lacks some. Among tens of thousands of clones listed, over 80% were seen once. Sequenced here: CD4+ or CD8+ T cells sorted from blood, sampled in a trial of the OX40 agonist ivuxolimab. These receptors were obtained from an adult with an advanced solid tumor such as melanoma, head and neck, liver or kidney cancer.

This clone was counted between two and nine times. The chain links TRBV7-8 to TRBJ2-5; D tentatively fits TRBD1 or TRBD2 (6 bases each). The CDR3 contains 15 residues. The V gene lost 5 bases and the J gene lost 4 bases, with 17 bases spanning the gap. Germline V gene data show CDR1 as SGHVS and CDR2 as FQNEAQ. The CDR3 nucleotides are TGTGCCAGCAGCCCAACCTGGGGGGCCGGAGAGACCCAGTACTTC. It yields the protein CASSPTWGAGETQYF.

J is TRBJ2-3 and V is TRBV5-6; D remains unclear. The V and J ends lost 1 base and 5 bases respectively, with 11 bases between them. From germline, CDR1 is SGHDT and CDR2 YYEEEE. This CDR3 spans 14 amino acids. The CDR3 spells CASSLIRIRDTQYF. Here the CDR3 DNA reads TGTGCCAGCAGCTTGATCAGGATACGAGATACGCAGTATTTT.

The chain recombines TRBV5-8 with TRBJ2-7, with 7 nucleotides matching TRBD1. Germline V gene lookup returns CDR1 SGHTS and CDR2 YDEGEE. The CDR3 runs to 14 residues. Losses at the gene ends were 2 bases for V and 6 bases for J; bases not matched to a gene: 8. DNA for the CDR3: TGTGCCAGCAGCTTACGACAGGGTATTTTCGAGCAGTACTTC. Its protein is CASSLRQGIFEQYF.

The rearrangement uses TRBV29-1 and TRBJ2-7, with D unclear. The ends were cut back, 5 bases at V and 5 bases at J, with 13 bases in the middle. CDR3 length equals 12 residues. In germline, CDR1 is SQVTM, CDR2 ANQGSEA. The CDR3 DNA sequence: TGCAGCGTTCGTGATGGTCGGGACGAGCAGTACTTC. Translation: CSVRDGRDEQYF.

There are a few counts of this clone. This chain connects TRBV25-1 to TRBJ2-3; D unresolved. This CDR3 region has 13 residues. CDR1 and CDR2 (germline): MGHDK, SYGVNS. Deletions cut 2 bases from V and 5 bases from J, with 8 bases between. CDR3 sequence: CASSEGSRDTQYF. The DNA of the CDR3 is TGTGCCAGCAGTGAAGGAAGCCGAGATACGCAGTATTTT.

The chain has TRBV11-2 and TRBJ1-1; D possibly corresponds to TRBD1 (5 bases). Germline assignment: CDR1 SGHAT and CDR2 FQNNGV. The CDR3 totals 14 residues. V was clipped by 1 base and J by 4 bases, with 10 bases between them. CDR3 region: CASSLVRGVTEAFF. In DNA form, the CDR3 reads TGTGCCAGCAGCTTAGTGCGGGGCGTCACTGAAGCTTTCTTT.

The rearrangement uses TRBV7-9 and TRBJ1-3; unclear D gene. The V end was cut by 1 base, the J end by 5 bases, with 12 bases between. The CDR3 consists of 15 residues. CDR1 and CDR2 from the germline V gene are SEHNR and FQNEAQ (reference sequence). DNA of the CDR3: TGTGCCAGCAGCTTAGAAGCTACGATTCGAAACACCATATATTTT. It is translated as CASSLEATIRNTIYF.

V gene TRBV29-1 combines with J gene TRBJ2-7; maybe TRBD2 (6 bases). This CDR3 has 13 amino acids. The germline gives CDR1 SQVTM, CDR2 ANQGSEA. Trimming removed 4 bases from V and 4 bases from J, with 14 bases in between. CDR3 sequence (DNA): TGCAGCGTTGCAATTCCGGGGACTTACGAGCAGTACTTC. Translating it yields CSVAIPGTYEQYF.

This clone was picked up one time. The chain has TRBV9 and TRBJ2-7; TRBD2 agrees at 9 bases. This CDR3 is 15 amino acids long. CDR1 and CDR2 from the germline V gene are SGDLS and YYNGEE. Trimming cost V 0 bases and J 4 bases; bases outside gene matches: 5. The chain's CDR3 is CASSVGPSGMYEQYF. CDR3 in DNA: TGTGCCAGCAGCGTAGGGCCTAGCGGGATGTACGAGCAGTACTTC.

This chain links TRBV18 with TRBJ2-1; D is unresolved. Germline CDR1 is KGHSH and CDR2 is LQKENI. This CDR3 contains 12 residues. Trimming stripped 1 base from V and 8 bases from J, with 6 bases between. CDR3 bases: TGTGCCAGCTCACCACTTATTTATGAGCAGTTCTTC. Translating gives CASSPLIYEQFF.

Of note for this clone: The same CDR3 also results from other DNA sequences found in this sample. The chain carries TRBV9 and TRBJ1-5; D gene unclear. Per germline, CDR1 SGDLS and CDR2 YYNGEE. Trimming shortened V by 0 bases and J by 11 bases, and 12 bases separated the two germline ends. CDR3 length: 13 amino acids. The CDR3 here is CASSVDSQSAQHF. The CDR3 coding sequence is TGTGCCAGCAGCGTAGACTCCCAGTCGGCCCAGCATTTT.

This rearrangement joins TRBV28 to TRBJ2-1; 11 bases agree with TRBD1. This CDR3 has 15 amino acids. CDR1 and CDR2 (germline): MDHEN, SYDVKM. The junction had 6 bases not matched to a gene; V was cut back by 4 bases and J by 7 bases. CDR3 bases: TGTGCCAGCAGTTCTAAGGACAGGGGGCGGAATGAGCAGTTCTTC. Amino acid sequence: CASSSKDRGRNEQFF.

The J gene is TRBJ2-5, the V gene TRBV4-1; 11 bases agree with TRBD2. From germline, CDR1 is MGHRA and CDR2 YSYEKL. The CDR3 has 20 residues. V shed 1 base, J shed 5 bases, and the junction held 18 bases outside the gene matches. The CDR3 DNA follows: TGCGCCAGCAGCCAAGTTGGTCTAGCGGGAGGTAAAGGTGGGGGTGAGACCCAGTACTTC. Amino acid sequence: CASSQVGLAGGKGGGETQYF.

This clone was recorded a few times. V usage is TRBV7-6 and J usage is TRBJ1-1; a possible D gene is TRBD1 (5 bases). Trimming took off 0 bases at V and 3 bases at J, with 14 bases between the two ends. The CDR3 extends over 16 amino acids. The germline V gene has CDR1 SGHVS and CDR2 FNYEAQ. CDR3 DNA: TGTGCCAGCAGCTTAGCAAAGAGGGGAGGGGACACTGAAGCTTTCTTT. This gives the protein CASSLAKRGGDTEAFF.

The chain has TRBV5-1 and TRBJ2-5, with 7 nucleotides matching TRBD1. Losses at the gene ends were 0 bases for V and 5 bases for J; bases not matched to a gene: 10. The CDR3 extends over 16 amino acids. CDR1 SGHRS and CDR2 YFSETQ come from the germline V gene. CDR3 amino acids: CASSLGGRQGLETQYF. In nucleotides, the CDR3 is TGCGCCAGCAGCTTGGGAGGGAGACAGGGCCTGGAGACCCAGTACTTC.

This clone showed up just once. The chain carries TRBV18 and TRBJ2-3; 7 bases fit TRBD1. Trimming cost V 5 bases and J 1 base; bases outside gene matches: 3. The CDR3 consists of 14 residues. Germline V gene sequence: CDR1 KGHSH, CDR2 LQKENI. CDR3: CASSVTGGTDTQYF. The CDR3, as DNA: TGTGCCAGCTCAGTAACAGGGGGCACAGATACGCAGTATTTT.

In this sample, this clone turned up a few times. CDR3 sequence (DNA): TGTGCCAGCAGTATCAGACAGGACTACGAGCAGTACTTC. Residues: CASSIRQDYEQYF. This chain joins TRBV28 and TRBJ2-7, with D possibly TRBD1 on 6 matching bases. The germline V gene has CDR1 MDHEN and CDR2 SYDVKM. This CDR3 comprises 13 residues. V lost 5 bases and J 3 bases, leaving 11 bases between the germline ends.

This clone was observed a single time. The CDR3 bases are TGTGCCAGCAGCCCGAGCGCCCTGGGAATGGGCAAAAACATTCAGTACTTC. Translated, it gives CASSPSALGMGKNIQYF. V is TRBV7-2 and J is TRBJ2-4; D gene unclear. The CDR3 covers 17 residues. Germline loops: CDR1 SGHTA, CDR2 FQGNSA. Trimming removed 5 bases at V and 3 bases at J, with 20 bases between.

The chain employs TRBV6-1 and TRBJ1-2, with TRBD1 matching over 9 bases. Losses at the gene ends were 4 bases for V and 7 bases for J; bases not matched to a gene: 1. Germline lookup yields CDR1 MNHNS and CDR2 SASEGT. There are 12 residues in the CDR3. This CDR3 is CASSGQGGGYTF. In DNA, the CDR3 is TGTGCCAGCAGTGGACAGGGGGGTGGCTACACCTTC.

The rearrangement uses TRBV5-1 and TRBJ2-4; either TRBD1 or TRBD2 may supply D (5 bases each). Trimming removed 4 bases at V and 1 base at J, with 12 bases between. Germline V gene sequence: CDR1 SGHRS, CDR2 YFSETQ. This CDR3 comprises 15 residues. The CDR3 DNA reads TGCGCCAGCAGCGTCCCCCGGGACGCCAAAAACATTCAGTACTTC. Its protein product is CASSVPRDAKNIQYF.

CDR3 region: CASSLGDRGNNEQFF. For the CDR3, the DNA is TGCGCCAGCAGCTTGGGTGACAGGGGGAACAATGAGCAGTTCTTC. This sequence joins TRBV5-1 and TRBJ2-1; 9 bases fit TRBD1. Germline values: CDR1 SGHRS, CDR2 YFSETQ. The CDR3 length is 15 residues. Germline trimming cut 0 bases from V and 5 bases from J; bases unmatched to any gene: 3.

V usage is TRBV30 and J usage is TRBJ1-1; 8 bases agree with TRBD1. Per the germline V gene, CDR1 is GTSNPN and CDR2 is SVGIG (reference sequence). CDR3 length: 14 residues. Trimming removed 4 bases from V and 1 base from J; junction bases left unmatched: 5. For the CDR3, the DNA is TGTGCCTGGATCTCCGGGACAGGGAACACTGAAGCTTTCTTT. Protein product: CAWISGTGNTEAFF.

This clone appeared a single time. This chain links TRBV25-1 with TRBJ2-7; tentative D call: TRBD1 (5 bases). This CDR3 comprises 11 residues. CDR1 is MGHDK, CDR2 SYGVNS, per germline. V was clipped by 4 bases and J by 7 bases, with 8 bases between them. The CDR3 loop reads CASSGYREQYF. The CDR3 nucleotides are TGTGCCAGCAGTGGGTACAGGGAGCAGTACTTC.

The gene calls are TRBV7-8 and TRBJ1-1; D call uncertain. The germline V and J ends were trimmed by 3 bases and 1 base, with 12 bases remaining between them. CDR1 and CDR2 from the germline V gene are SGHVS and FQNEAQ. This CDR3 is built from 15 residues. Here the CDR3 reads CASSFNQARNTEAFF. CDR3 nucleotide sequence: TGTGCCAGCAGCTTTAACCAGGCAAGGAACACTGAAGCTTTCTTT. The whole variable domain, remainder taken from reference TRBV7-8 and TRBJ1-1, is GAGVSQSPRYKVAKRGQDVALRCDPISGHVSLFWYQQALGQGPEFLTYFQNEAQLDKSGLPSDRFFAERPEGSVSTLKIQRTQQEDSAVYLCASSFNQARNTEAFFGQGTRLTVV.

This sequence joins TRBV7-2 and TRBJ1-4, with 10 bases aligning to TRBD1. The V gene end was trimmed by 2 bases and the J gene end by 8 bases; junction bases not matched to a gene: 5. The CDR3 is 15 residues long. Germline-derived CDR1 and CDR2 are SGHTA and FQGNSA. The CDR3 loop is CASSLRGTGDEKLFF. The CDR3 nucleotides read TGTGCCAGCAGCTTACGAGGGACAGGGGACGAAAAACTGTTTTTT.

The rearrangement links TRBV7-9 to TRBJ2-5; tentative D call: TRBD1 (6 bases). This CDR3 is 13 amino acids long. Germline values: CDR1 SEHNR, CDR2 FQNEAQ (reference sequence). V was shortened by 3 bases and J by 5 bases, with 10 bases between the two germline ends. The CDR3 sequence is CASSFTGRETQYF. CDR3 coding DNA: TGTGCCAGCAGCTTTACAGGGCGGGAGACCCAGTACTTC.

This chain's CDR3 is CASSLVAGNQPQHF. CDR3 bases: TGTGCCAGCAGCTTGGTTGCGGGAAATCAGCCCCAGCATTTT. The chain recombines TRBV5-5 with TRBJ1-5; D is undetermined. The CDR3 has 14 amino acids. CDR1 is SGHKS and CDR2 is YYEKEE in the germline V gene (reference sequence). V dropped 0 bases and J dropped 4 bases, with 8 bases sitting between them.

This rearrangement joins TRBV19 to TRBJ2-4, with 7 bases identical to TRBD2. V lost 5 bases, J lost 0 bases, and 7 bases stayed unmatched. Per the germline V gene, CDR1 is LNHDA and CDR2 is SQIVND (reference sequence). The CDR3 covers 16 residues. CDR3 region: CASSPGTTLAKNIQYF. CDR3 DNA: TGTGCCAGTAGTCCCGGGACTACCCTAGCCAAAAACATTCAGTACTTC.

The genes are TRBV11-2 and TRBJ1-1; D unresolved. The CDR3 consists of 14 residues. V gave up 6 bases and J gave up 9 bases, with 20 bases separating them. Germline CDR1 and CDR2: SGHAT and FQNNGV. The CDR3: CASRNQMVRPQAFF. In nucleotides, the CDR3 is TGTGCCAGCAGGAACCAGATGGTACGCCCCCAAGCTTTCTTT.

The V and J genes are TRBV28 and TRBJ2-7; 12 positions match TRBD2. V trimming: 10 bases; J trimming: 1 base; junction bases outside the gene matches: 14. The CDR3 consists of 17 residues. Per germline, CDR1 MDHEN and CDR2 SYDVKM. CDR3 nucleotides: TGTGCCACCGAACCCGGTCTAGCGGGAGGGATTTCCTACGAGCAGTACTTC. This gives the protein CATEPGLAGGISYEQYF.

The rearrangement joins TRBV19 to TRBJ1-5; D perhaps matches TRBD1 (6 bases). V was shortened by 3 bases and J by 2 bases, with 20 bases between the two germline ends. This CDR3 region has 18 residues. Germline CDR1 reads LNHDA; CDR2 reads SQIVND (reference sequence). This CDR3 is CASSIWQGSNIGNQPQHF. The CDR3 DNA reads as TGTGCCAGTAGTATTTGGCAGGGGAGTAATATTGGCAATCAGCCCCAGCATTTT.

This chain uses TRBV27 with TRBJ1-2; D is ambiguous. From germline, CDR1 is MNHEY and CDR2 SMNVEV (reference sequence). This CDR3 contains 15 residues. V shed 0 bases and J shed 4 bases, with 12 bases lying between them. The CDR3 bases are TGTGCCAGCAGTTTATCCCGGGTCGGGAGCTATGGCTACACCTTC. Translated: CASSLSRVGSYGYTF.